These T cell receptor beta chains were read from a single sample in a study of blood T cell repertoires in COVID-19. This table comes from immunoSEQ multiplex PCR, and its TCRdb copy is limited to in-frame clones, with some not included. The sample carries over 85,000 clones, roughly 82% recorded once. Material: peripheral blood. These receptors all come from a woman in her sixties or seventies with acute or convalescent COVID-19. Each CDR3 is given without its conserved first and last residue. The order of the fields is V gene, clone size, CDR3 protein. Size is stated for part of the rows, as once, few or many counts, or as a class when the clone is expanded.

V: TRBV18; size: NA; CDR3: ASSEGQYYEQY
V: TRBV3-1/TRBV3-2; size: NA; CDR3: ASSRRGMDEKLF
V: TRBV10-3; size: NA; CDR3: AISEVLGGHGT
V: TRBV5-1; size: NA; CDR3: ASSPAGGDQPQH
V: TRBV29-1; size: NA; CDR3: SVEVPGTGGPYEQY
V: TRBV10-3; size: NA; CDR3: AIRGELEGENYGYT
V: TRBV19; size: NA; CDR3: ATRPGQGSEETQY
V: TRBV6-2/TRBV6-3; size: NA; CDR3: ASSYFAGVSGELF
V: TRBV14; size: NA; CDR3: ASSFRTGANVLT
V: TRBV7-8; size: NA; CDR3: ASSSLSGASGHYNEQF
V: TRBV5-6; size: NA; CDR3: ASQTGHRGPGGYT
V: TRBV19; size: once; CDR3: ASTRTGDEKLF
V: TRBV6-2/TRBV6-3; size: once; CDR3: ASSSQGYGANVLT
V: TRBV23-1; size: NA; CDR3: ASSQTGRVDNEQF
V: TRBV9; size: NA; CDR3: ASSVDLAGVIHEQF
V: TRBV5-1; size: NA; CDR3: ASSLEPLGQGYNSPLH
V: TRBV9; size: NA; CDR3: ASSPYLKTEAF
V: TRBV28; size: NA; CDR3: ASSPDRRNQPQH
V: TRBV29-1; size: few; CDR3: SVDGAGASTEAF
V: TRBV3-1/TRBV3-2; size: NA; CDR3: ASSNTGSENIQY
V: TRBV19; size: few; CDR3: ASSIATLNTEAF
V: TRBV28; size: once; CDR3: ASSLVVRVVDTQY
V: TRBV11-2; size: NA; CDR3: ASSQRREETQY
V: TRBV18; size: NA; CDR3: ASSPPRGGLNTGELF
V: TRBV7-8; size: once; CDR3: ASSLAYGRGESSNQPQH
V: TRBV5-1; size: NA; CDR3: ASSLAGTEVEKLF
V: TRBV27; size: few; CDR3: ASSLALNYGYT
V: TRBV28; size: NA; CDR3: ASSLPAGGRVAYEQY
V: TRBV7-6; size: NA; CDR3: ASRDPTGILH
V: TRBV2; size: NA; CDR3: ASTGQPGGYT
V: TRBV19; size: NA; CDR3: ASSILGANYGYT
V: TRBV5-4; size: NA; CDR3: ASSLGTGTSVTDTQY
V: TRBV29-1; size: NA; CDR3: SVERINSGNTIY
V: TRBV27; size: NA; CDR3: ASSSSRTGGYYEQY
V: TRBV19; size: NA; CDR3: ASRGDRVVNQPQH
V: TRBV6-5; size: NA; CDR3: ASSFRSGGPDTQY
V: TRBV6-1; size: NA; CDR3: ASSEGRTGGRNQPQH
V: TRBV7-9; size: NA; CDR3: ASSPGGGDRGHT
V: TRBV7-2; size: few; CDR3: ASSLQGGYGYT
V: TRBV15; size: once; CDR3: ATSSFSAGNTEAF